The source of this T cell receptor beta chain is a study of cytomegalovirus exposure and HLA in healthy donors. Study-wide results and limits: Rare TCR sequences predominated, though certain public TCRs were found in many donors.

Primers: 60 Vbeta forward and 13 Jbeta reverse. Profiling relied on immunoSEQ multiplex PCR, and the TCRdb table lists in-frame clones only, not all of them. The sample records about 91,000 clones, around 80% being singletons. The CDR3 loop spans 15 amino acids. Trimming removed 5 bases at V and 0 bases at J, with 13 bases between. Germline CDR1 MDHEN, CDR2 SYDVKM. Turning to this clone: Its target is not known.

Sequencing was carried out using PBMCs. This TCR was recovered from a male donor in good health and CMV-seropositive. The chain has TRBV28 and TRBJ1-1; D is possibly TRBD1 (5 bases). CDR3 DNA: TGTGCCAGCAGTCCGCGGGGGACCATGAACACTGAAGCTTTCTTT. As protein: CASSPRGTMNTEAFF.